This T cell receptor (beta chain) was identified during a study of human T cells and chemical hapten exposure. The wider study: Patch tests put 0.01% DPC on the upper back, and the results were checked at 6 days.

On this clonotype itself: The antigen remains unidentified.

Time point denoted: pre-sensitization, week 0. Treatment indicated: therapeutic diphenylcyclopropenone sensitization with weekly scalp DPC. Researchers extracted total RNA from unfractionated whole blood. Study-wide points: Having alopecia, donors may respond immunologically unlike healthy people. While controls formed fewer of them, expanded TCRs formed significantly more large CDR3 similarity clusters.

With V trimmed by 6 bases and J by 3 bases, 8 bases remained unmatched. Germline V CDR1 and CDR2: MDHEN, SYDVKM. The CDR3 has 15 residues. Via MiXCR, TCRdb re-called the RACE reads, giving one row per CDR3 protein. The data contain 200,000 to 300,000 distinct CDR3 sequences, around 9.3% of them singletons. The TCR sequence derives from a middle-aged woman with alopecia areata. Some clones in this sample may be carry-over from other donors' samples. The input for sequencing was whole blood, taken in connection with sensitization to the hapten diphenylcyclopropenone (DPC). This sequence joins TRBV28 and TRBJ2-7, with TRBD1 matching over 10 bases. The CDR3 protein is CASSSGTGVIYEQYF. In nucleotides, the CDR3 is TGTGCCAGCAGCTCAGGGACAGGGGTCATCTACGAGCAGTACTTC. The full variable domain, with the rest looked up from reference TRBV28 and TRBJ2-7, is DVKVTQSSRYLVKRTGEKVFLECVQDMDHENMFWYRQDPGLGLRLIYFSYDVKMKEKGDIPEGYSVSREKKERFSLILESASTNQTSMYLCASSSGTGVIYEQYFGPGTRLTVT.